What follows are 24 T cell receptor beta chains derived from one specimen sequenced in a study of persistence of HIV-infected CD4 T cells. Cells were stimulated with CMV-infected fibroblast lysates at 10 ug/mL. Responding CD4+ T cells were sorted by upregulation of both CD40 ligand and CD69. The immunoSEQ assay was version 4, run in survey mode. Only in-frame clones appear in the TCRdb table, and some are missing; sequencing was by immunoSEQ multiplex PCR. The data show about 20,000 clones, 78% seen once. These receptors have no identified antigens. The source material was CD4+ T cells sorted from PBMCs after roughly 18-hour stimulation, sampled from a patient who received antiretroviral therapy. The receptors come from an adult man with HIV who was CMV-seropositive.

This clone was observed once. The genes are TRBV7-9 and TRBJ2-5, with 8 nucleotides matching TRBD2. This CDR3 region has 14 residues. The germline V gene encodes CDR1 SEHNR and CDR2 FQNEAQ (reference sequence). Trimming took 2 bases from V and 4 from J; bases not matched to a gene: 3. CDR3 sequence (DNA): TGTGCCAGCAGCTTACGGGGGGGTGGAGAGACCCAGTACTTC. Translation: CASSLRGGGETQYF.

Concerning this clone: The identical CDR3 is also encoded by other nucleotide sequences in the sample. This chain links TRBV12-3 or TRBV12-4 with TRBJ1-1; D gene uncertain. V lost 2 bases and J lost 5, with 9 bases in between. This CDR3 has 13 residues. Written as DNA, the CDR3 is TGTGCCAGCAGTTTAAGGGAGGGAACTGAAGCTTTCTTT. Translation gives CASSLREGTEAFF.

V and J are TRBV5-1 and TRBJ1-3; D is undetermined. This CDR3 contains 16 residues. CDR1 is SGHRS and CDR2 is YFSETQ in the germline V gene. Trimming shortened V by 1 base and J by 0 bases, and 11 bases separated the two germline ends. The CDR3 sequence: CASSLSLGISGNTIYF. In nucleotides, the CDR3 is TGCGCCAGCAGCTTGTCCCTGGGTATCTCTGGAAACACCATATATTTT.

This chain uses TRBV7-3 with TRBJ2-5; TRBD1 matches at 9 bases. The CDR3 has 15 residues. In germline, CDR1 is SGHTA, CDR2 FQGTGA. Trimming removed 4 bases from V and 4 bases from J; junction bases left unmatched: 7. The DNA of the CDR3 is TGTGCCAGCAGCTCGGGACAGGGAAGAGGAGAGACCCAGTACTTC. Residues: CASSSGQGRGETQYF. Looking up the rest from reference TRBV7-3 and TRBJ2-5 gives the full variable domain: GAGVSQTPSNKVTEKGKYVELRCDPISGHTALYWYRQSLGQGPEFLIYFQGTGAADDSGLPNDRFFAVRPEGSVSTLKIQRTERGDSAVYLCASSSGQGRGETQYFGPGTRLLVL.

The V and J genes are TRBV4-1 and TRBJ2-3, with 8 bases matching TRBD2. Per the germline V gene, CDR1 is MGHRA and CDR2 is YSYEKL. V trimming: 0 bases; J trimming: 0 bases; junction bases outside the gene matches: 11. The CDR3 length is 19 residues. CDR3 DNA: TGCGCCAGCAGCCAAGAACAGCGGGGGCCTACTGGTAGCACAGATACGCAGTATTTT. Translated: CASSQEQRGPTGSTDTQYF.

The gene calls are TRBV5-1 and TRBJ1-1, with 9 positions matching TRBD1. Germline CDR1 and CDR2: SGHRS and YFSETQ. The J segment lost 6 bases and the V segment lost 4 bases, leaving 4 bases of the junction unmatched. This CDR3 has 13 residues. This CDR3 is CASSPGQGPEAFF. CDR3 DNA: TGCGCCAGCAGCCCGGGACAGGGCCCTGAAGCTTTCTTT.

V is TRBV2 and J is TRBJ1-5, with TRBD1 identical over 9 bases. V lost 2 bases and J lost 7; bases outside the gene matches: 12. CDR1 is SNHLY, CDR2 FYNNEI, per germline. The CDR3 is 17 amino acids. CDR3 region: CASSEILGQGNGQPQHF. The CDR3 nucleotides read TGTGCCAGCAGTGAAATCTTGGGACAGGGTAACGGGCAGCCCCAGCATTTT.

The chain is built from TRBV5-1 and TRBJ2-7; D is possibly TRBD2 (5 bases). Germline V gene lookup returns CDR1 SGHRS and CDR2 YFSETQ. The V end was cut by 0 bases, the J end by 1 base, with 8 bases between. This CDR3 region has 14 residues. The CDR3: CASSLGPGSYEQYF. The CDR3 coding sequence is TGCGCCAGCAGCTTGGGCCCGGGATCCTACGAGCAGTACTTC.

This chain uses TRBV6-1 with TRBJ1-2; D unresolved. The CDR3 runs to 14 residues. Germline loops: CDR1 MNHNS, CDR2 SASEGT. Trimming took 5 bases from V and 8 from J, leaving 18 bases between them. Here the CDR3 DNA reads TGTGCCAGCAGTTTCCCGGACTCTGGCAGCGGCTACACCTTC. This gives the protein CASSFPDSGSGYTF.

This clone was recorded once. CDR3 loop: CASSLGATSVEKLFF. The CDR3 DNA is TGCGCCAGCAGCTTGGGGGCGACAAGCGTCGAAAAACTGTTTTTT. V usage is TRBV5-1 and J usage is TRBJ1-4; D remains unclear. Germline V gene lookup returns CDR1 SGHRS and CDR2 YFSETQ. Trimming pared 0 bases from V and 8 bases from J, leaving 14 bases between. The CDR3 totals 15 residues.

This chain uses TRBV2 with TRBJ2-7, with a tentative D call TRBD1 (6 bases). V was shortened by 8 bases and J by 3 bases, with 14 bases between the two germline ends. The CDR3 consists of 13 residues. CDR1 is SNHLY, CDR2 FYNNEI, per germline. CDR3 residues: CASGLRDIYEQYF. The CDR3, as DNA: TGTGCCAGCGGACTCCGGGACATCTACGAGCAGTACTTC.

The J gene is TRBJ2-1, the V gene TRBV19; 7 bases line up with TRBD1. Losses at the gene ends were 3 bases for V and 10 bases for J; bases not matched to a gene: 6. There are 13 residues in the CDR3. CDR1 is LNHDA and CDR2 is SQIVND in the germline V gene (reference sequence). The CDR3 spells CASSMGTVTEQFF. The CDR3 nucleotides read TGTGCCAGTAGTATGGGGACAGTCACCGAGCAGTTCTTC.

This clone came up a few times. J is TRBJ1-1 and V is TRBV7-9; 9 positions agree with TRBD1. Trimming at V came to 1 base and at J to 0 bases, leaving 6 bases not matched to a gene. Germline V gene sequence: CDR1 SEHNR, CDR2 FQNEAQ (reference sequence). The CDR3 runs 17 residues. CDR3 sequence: CASSLGAGQGMNTEAFF. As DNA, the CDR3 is TGTGCCAGCAGCTTAGGGGCGGGACAGGGTATGAACACTGAAGCTTTCTTT.

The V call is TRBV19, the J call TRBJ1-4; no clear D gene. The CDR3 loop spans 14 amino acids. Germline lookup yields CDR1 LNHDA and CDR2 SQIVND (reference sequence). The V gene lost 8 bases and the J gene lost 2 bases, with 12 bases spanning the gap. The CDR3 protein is CASSITRTNEKLFF. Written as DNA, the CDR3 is TGTGCCAGTTCTATTACGAGGACTAATGAAAAACTGTTTTTT.

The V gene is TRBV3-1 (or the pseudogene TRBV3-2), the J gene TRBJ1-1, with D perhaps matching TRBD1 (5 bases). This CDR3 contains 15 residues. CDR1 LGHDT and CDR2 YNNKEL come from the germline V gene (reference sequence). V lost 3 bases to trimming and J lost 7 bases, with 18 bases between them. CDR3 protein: CASSQGAAGRGEAFF. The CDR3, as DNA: TGTGCCAGCAGCCAGGGCGCAGCGGGGCGCGGTGAAGCTTTCTTT.

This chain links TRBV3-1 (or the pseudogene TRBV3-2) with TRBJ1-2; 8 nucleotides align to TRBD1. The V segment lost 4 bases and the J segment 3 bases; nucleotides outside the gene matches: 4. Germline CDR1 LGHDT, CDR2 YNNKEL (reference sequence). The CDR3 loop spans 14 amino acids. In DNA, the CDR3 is TGTGCCAGCAGCCCCTGGGGACAGGACTATGGCTACACCTTC. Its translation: CASSPWGQDYGYTF.

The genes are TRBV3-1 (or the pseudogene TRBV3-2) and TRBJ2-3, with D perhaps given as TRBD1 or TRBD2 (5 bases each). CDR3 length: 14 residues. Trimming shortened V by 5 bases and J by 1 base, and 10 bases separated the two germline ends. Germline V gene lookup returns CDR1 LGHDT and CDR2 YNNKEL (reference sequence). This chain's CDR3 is CASSSGTRTDTQYF. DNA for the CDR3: TGTGCCAGCAGCTCCGGGACCCGCACAGATACGCAGTATTTT.

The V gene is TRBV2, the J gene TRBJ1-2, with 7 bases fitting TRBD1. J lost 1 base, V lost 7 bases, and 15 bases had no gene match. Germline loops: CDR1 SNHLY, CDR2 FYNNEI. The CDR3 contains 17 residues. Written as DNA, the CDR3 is TGTGCCAGCATAGGGGGAACAGGGGTTAGAGATAACTATGGCTACACCTTC. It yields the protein CASIGGTGVRDNYGYTF.

The CDR3: CASRGGQPNYGYTF. The DNA for the CDR3 is TGTGCCAGTAGAGGGGGACAGCCGAACTATGGCTACACCTTC. The V call is TRBV19, the J call TRBJ1-2, with 7 bases aligning to TRBD1. V lost 6 bases, J lost 2 bases, and 6 bases stayed unmatched. The CDR3 loop spans 14 amino acids. From germline, CDR1 is LNHDA and CDR2 SQIVND (reference sequence). Complete variable domain (other parts from reference TRBV19 and TRBJ1-2): DGGITQSPKYLFRKEGQNVTLSCEQNLNHDAMYWYRQDPGQGLRLIYYSQIVNDFQKGDIAEGYSVSREKKESFPLTVTSAQKNPTAFYLCASRGGQPNYGYTFGSGTRLTVV.

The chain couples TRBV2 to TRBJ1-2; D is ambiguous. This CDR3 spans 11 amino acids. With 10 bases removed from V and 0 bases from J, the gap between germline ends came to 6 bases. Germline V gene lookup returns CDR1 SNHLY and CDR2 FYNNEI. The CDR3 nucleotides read TGTGCCACCGGGGCTAACTATGGCTACACCTTC. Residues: CATGANYGYTF.

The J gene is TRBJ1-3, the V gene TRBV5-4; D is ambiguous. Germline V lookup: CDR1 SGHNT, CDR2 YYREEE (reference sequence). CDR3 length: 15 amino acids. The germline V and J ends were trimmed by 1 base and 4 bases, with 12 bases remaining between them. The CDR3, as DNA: TGTGCCAGCAGCTTGAACGACCATTCGGGAAACACCATATATTTT. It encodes CASSLNDHSGNTIYF.

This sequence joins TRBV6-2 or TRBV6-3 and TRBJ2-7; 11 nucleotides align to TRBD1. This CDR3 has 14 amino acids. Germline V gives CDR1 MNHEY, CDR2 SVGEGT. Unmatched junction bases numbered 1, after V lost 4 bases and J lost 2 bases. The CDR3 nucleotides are TGTGCCAGCAGTTGGGGACAGGGGGCCTACGAGCAGTACTTC. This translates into CASSWGQGAYEQYF.

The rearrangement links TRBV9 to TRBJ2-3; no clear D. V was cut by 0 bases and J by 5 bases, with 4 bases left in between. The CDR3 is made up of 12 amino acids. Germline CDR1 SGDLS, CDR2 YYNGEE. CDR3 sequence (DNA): TGTGCCAGCAGCGTAGAGAAAGATACGCAGTATTTT. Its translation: CASSVEKDTQYF.

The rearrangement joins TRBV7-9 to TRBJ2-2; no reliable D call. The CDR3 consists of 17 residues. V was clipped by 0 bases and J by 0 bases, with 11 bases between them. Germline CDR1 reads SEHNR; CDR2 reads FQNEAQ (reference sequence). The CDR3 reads CASSLAHGSTNTGELFF. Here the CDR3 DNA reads TGTGCCAGCAGCTTAGCGCATGGCAGCACGAACACCGGGGAGCTGTTTTTT.